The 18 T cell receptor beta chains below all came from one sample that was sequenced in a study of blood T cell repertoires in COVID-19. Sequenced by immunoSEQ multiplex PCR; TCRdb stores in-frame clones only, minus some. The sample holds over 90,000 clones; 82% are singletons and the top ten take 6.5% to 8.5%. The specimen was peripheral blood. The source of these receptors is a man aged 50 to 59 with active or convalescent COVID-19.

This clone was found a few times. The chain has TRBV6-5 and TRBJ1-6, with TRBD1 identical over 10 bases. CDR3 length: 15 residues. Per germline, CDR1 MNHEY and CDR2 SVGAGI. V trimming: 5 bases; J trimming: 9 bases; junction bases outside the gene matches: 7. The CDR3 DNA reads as TGTGCCAGCAGTATTCGACAGGGGGCAGGTTCACCCCTCCACTTT. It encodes CASSIRQGAGSPLHF.

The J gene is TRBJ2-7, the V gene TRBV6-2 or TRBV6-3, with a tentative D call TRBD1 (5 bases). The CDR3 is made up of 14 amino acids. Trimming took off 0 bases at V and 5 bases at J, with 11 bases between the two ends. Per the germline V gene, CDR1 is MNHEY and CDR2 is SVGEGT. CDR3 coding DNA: TGTGCCAGCAGTTACTCCCAGGGTCTGGACGAGCAGTACGTC. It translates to CASSYSQGLDEQYV.

Here the CDR3 reads CASSIGQPPETQYF. Here the CDR3 DNA reads TGCGCCAGCAGCATCGGACAGCCTCCAGAGACCCAGTACTTC. The chain employs TRBV5-1 and TRBJ2-5, with D possibly TRBD1 on 6 matching bases. Trimming pared 4 bases from V and 4 bases from J, leaving 14 bases between. This CDR3 has 14 amino acids. The germline V gene has CDR1 SGHRS and CDR2 YFSETQ.

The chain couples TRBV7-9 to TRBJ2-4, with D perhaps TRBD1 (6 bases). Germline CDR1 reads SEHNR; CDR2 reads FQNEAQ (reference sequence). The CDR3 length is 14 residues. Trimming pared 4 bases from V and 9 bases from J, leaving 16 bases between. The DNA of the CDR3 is TGTGCCAGCAGCTCGACAGGTTCTAACCTCATTCAGTACTTC. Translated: CASSSTGSNLIQYF.

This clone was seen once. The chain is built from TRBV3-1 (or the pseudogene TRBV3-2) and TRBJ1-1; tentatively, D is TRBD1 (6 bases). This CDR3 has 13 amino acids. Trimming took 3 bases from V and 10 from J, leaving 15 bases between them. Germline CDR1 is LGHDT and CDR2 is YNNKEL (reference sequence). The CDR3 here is CASSQMQGRGAFF. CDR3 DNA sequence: TGTGCCAGCAGCCAGATGCAGGGGCGCGGAGCTTTCTTT.

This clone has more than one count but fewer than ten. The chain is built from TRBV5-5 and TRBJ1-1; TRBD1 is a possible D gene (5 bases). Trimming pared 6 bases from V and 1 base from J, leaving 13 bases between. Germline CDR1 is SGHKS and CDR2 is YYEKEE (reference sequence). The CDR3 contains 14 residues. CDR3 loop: CASIKGLGNTEAFF. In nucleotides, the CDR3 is TGTGCCAGCATTAAGGGGTTAGGGAACACTGAAGCTTTCTTT.

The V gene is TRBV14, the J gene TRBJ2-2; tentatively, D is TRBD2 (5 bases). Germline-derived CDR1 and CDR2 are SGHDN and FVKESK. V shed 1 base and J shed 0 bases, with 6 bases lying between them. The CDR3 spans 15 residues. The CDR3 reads CASSQGTPNTGELFF. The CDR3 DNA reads TGTGCCAGCAGCCAAGGGACTCCGAACACCGGGGAGCTGTTTTTT. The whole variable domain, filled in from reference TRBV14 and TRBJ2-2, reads EAGVTQFPSHSVIEKGQTVTLRCDPISGHDNLYWYRRVMGKEIKFLLHFVKESKQDESGMPNNRFLAERTGGTYSTLKVQPAELEDSGVYFCASSQGTPNTGELFFGEGSRLTVL.

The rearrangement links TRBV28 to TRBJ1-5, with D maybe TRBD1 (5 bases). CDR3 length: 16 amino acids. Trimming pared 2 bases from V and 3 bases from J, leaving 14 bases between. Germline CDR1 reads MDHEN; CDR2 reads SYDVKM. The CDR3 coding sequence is TGTGCCAGCAGTTTACTCTGGGGCCCCTTCAATCAGCCCCAGCATTTT. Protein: CASSLLWGPFNQPQHF.

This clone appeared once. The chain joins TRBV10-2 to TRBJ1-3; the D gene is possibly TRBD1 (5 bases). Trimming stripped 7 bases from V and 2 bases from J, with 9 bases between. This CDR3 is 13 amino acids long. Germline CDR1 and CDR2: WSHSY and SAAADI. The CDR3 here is CASTPTAGNTIYF. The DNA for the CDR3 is TGCGCCAGCACGCCGACAGCTGGAAACACCATATATTTT.

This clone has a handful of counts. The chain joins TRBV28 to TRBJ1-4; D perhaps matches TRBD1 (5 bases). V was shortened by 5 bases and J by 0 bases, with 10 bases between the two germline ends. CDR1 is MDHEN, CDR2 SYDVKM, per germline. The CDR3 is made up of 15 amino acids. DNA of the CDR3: TGTGCCAGCAGTCACCAGGGTGCAACTAATGAAAAACTGTTTTTT. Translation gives CASSHQGATNEKLFF.

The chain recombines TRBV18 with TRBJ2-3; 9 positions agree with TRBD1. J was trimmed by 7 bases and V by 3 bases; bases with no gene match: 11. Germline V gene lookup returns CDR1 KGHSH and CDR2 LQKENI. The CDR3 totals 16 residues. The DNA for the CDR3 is TGTGCCAGCTCACCGCCCGGGACAGGGCTTATTCATACGCAGTATTTT. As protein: CASSPPGTGLIHTQYF.

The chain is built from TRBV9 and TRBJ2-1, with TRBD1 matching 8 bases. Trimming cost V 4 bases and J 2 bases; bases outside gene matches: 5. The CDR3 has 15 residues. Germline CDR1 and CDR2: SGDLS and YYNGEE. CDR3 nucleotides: TGTGCCAGCAGCCCCCGGGACAGGACCTACAATGAGCAGTTCTTC. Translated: CASSPRDRTYNEQFF.

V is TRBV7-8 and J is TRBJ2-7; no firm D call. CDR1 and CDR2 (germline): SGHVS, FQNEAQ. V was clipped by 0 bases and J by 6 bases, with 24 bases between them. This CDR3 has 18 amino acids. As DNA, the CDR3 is TGTGCCAGCAGCTTAGCGCGTCTAGGAGACGGCCGCTATATCGAGCAGTACGTC. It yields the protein CASSLARLGDGRYIEQYV.

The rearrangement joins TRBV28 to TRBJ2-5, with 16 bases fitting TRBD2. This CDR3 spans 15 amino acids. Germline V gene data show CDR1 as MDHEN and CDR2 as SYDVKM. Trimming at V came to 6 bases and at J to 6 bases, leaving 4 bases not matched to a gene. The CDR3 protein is CASREGLAGGKTQYF. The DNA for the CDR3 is TGTGCCAGCAGGGAGGGACTAGCGGGGGGGAAGACCCAGTACTTC.

CDR3 in DNA: TGCGCCAGCAGCGCCGGGACAGGGTCAGATACGCAGTATTTT. As protein: CASSAGTGSDTQYF. The rearrangement links TRBV5-1 to TRBJ2-3; 9 positions match TRBD1. The CDR3 has 14 amino acids. The germline V gene has CDR1 SGHRS and CDR2 YFSETQ. Trimming took 4 bases from V and 4 from J; bases not matched to a gene: 4.

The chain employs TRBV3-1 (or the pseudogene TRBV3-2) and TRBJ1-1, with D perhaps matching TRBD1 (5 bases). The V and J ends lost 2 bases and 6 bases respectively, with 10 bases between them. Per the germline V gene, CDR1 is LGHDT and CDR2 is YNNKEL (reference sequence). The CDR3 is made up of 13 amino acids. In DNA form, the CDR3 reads TGTGCCAGCAGCCAAAGGGGCGAGGCTGAAGCTTTCTTT. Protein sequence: CASSQRGEAEAFF.

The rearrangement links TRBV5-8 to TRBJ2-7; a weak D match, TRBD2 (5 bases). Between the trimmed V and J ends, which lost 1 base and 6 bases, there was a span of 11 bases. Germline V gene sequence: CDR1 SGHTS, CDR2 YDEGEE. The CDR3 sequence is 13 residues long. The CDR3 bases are TGTGCCAGCAGCTTGCAAACCCGGGGCGAGCAGTACGTC. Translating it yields CASSLQTRGEQYV.

The chain's CDR3 is CASGPGAGGPFTDTQYF. Here the CDR3 DNA reads TGTGCCAGCGGACCGGGGGCGGGGGGGCCTTTCACAGATACGCAGTATTTT. V gene TRBV11-2 combines with J gene TRBJ2-3; 9 bases fit TRBD2. This CDR3 has 17 amino acids. Germline V gives CDR1 SGHAT, CDR2 FQNNGV. The trim removed 8 bases at V and 2 bases at J, leaving 14 bases unmatched.